What follows are 2 T cell receptor beta chains derived from one specimen sequenced in a study of cytomegalovirus exposure and HLA in healthy donors. The PCR made use of 60 Vbeta and 13 Jbeta primers. TCRdb keeps only in-frame clones here, not all; method: immunoSEQ multiplex PCR. The sample lists about 140,000 clones; roughly 85% were seen once. The sequencing sample was made of PBMCs. The receptors originated from a middle-aged man in good health and CMV-seropositive.

The chain employs TRBV10-3 and TRBJ2-1, with D possibly being TRBD2 (6 bases). CDR3 length equals 17 residues. Between the trimmed V and J ends, which lost 6 bases and 6 bases, there was a span of 24 bases. Germline V lookup: CDR1 ENHRY, CDR2 SYGVKD. CDR3 in amino acids: CAIRGAVGLAGFNEQFF. For the CDR3, the DNA is TGTGCCATCAGAGGAGCAGTCGGACTGGCGGGGTTCAATGAGCAGTTCTTC.

The J gene is TRBJ1-1, the V gene TRBV2; TRBD1 agrees at 9 bases. J was trimmed by 6 bases and V by 8 bases; bases with no gene match: 19. The germline V gene has CDR1 SNHLY and CDR2 FYNNEI. This CDR3 contains 17 residues. CDR3 sequence: CASLSPPGQGDWAEAFF. The CDR3, as DNA: TGTGCCAGCCTATCTCCACCGGGACAGGGAGATTGGGCTGAAGCTTTCTTT. Drawing the rest from reference TRBV2 and TRBJ1-1, the complete variable domain is EPEVTQTPSHQVTQMGQEVILRCVPISNHLYFYWYRQILGQKVEFLVSFYNNEISEKSEIFDDQFSVERPDGSNFTLKIRSTKLEDSAMYFCASLSPPGQGDWAEAFFGQGTRLTVV.